The T cell receptor (beta chain) under discussion was sequenced for a study of cytomegalovirus exposure and HLA in healthy donors. Study overall: Earlier sequencing of approximately 200 million T cells yielded roughly 120 million unique TCR beta sequences. Notes on the study in general: Reported findings show TCR beta sequences accurately forecast HLA-A and HLA-B alleles in most subjects. Later on, an analysis found that several of the most significant clusters appeared to be linked to common viral pathogens, which included parvovirus B19.

The CDR3 is 14 amino acids. Per the germline V gene, CDR1 is SGHRS and CDR2 is YFSETQ. V was pared by 0 bases and J by 4 bases, with 3 bases of the junction left unmatched. The PCR made use of 60 Vbeta and 13 Jbeta primers. Some clones are missing from TCRdb's copy, which holds only in-frame ones; the method was immunoSEQ multiplex PCR. The sample spans 200,000 to 250,000 clones; the ten largest clones claim 0.75% to 1%. Comment on this clone: Antigen unknown.

V and J are TRBV5-1 and TRBJ1-1, with 7 bases lining up with TRBD1. The clonotype comes from a woman aged 25 to 39 in good health and CMV-seropositive. Sequenced sample: PBMCs. In DNA, the CDR3 is TGCGCCAGCAGCTTGGAGGGGGCGGGCACTGAAGCTTTCTTT. Protein: CASSLEGAGTEAFF.